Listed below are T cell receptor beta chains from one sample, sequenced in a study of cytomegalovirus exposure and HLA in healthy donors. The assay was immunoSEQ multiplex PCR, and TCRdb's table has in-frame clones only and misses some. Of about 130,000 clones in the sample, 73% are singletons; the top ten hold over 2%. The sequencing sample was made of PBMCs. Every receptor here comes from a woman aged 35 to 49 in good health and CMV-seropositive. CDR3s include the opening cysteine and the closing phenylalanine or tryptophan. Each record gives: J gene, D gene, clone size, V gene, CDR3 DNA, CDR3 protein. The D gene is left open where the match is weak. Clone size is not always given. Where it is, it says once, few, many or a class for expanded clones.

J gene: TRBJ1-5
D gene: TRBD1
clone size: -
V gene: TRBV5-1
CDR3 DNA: TGCGCCAGCAGCTTTGAGGGGGCCGGAAATCAGCCCCAGCATTTT
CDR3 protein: CASSFEGAGNQPQHF

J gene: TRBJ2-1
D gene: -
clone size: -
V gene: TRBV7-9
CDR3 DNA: TGTGCCAGCAGTTCTCCGGGGTACAATGAGCAGTTCTTC
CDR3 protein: CASSSPGYNEQFF

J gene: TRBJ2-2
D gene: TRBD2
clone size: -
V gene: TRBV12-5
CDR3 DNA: TGTGCTAGTGGTTCGGCCCTGCTAGCGGGAGCGGTCGGGGAGCTGTTTTTT
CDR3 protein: CASGSALLAGAVGELFF

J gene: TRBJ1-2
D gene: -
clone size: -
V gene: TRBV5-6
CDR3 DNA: TGTGCCAGCAGCTTGCGGGGCTATGGCTACACCTTC
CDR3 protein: CASSLRGYGYTF

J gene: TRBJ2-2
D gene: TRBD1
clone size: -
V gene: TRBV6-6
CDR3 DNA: TGTGCCAGCAGCCTTGACAGGGTTGCCGGGGAGCTGTTTTTT
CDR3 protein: CASSLDRVAGELFF

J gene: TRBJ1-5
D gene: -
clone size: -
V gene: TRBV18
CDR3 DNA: TGTGCCAGCTCACCGCGTGGTGGAGAGCCCCAGCATTTT
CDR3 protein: CASSPRGGEPQHF

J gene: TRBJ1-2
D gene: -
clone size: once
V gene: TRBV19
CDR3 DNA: TGTGCCAGTAGTGCAGAGGGCAGGCTCTATGGCTACACCTTC
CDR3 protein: CASSAEGRLYGYTF

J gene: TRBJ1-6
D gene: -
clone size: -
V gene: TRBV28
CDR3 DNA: TGTGCCAGCAGTTCATCGACAGGACGAAATTCACCCCTCCACTTT
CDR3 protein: CASSSSTGRNSPLHF

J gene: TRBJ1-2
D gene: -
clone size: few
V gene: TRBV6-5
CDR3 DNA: TGTGCCAGCAGTTACTCGGCCCAACGAGGGGGCTACACCTTC
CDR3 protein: CASSYSAQRGGYTF

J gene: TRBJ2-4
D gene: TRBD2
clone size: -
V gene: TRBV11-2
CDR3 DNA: TGTGCCAGCAGCTTAGAGCGCCTAGCGGGGGGGCGGTCGGCCAAAAACATTCAGTACTTC
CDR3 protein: CASSLERLAGGRSAKNIQYF

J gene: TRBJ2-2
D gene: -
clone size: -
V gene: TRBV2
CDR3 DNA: TGTGCCAGCAGTGAAGCTGCGGGGGCGGGCGGGGAGCTGTTTTTT
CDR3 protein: CASSEAAGAGGELFF

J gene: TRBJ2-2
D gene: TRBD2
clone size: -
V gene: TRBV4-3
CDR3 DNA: TGCGCCAGCAGCCAAGGAGCGGGGGGATACACCGGGGAGCTGTTTTTT
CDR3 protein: CASSQGAGGYTGELFF

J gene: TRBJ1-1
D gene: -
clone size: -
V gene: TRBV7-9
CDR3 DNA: TGTTCCAGCAGCGAAGACAGTCTAAGATTGAACACTGAAGCTTTCTTT
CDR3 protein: CSSSEDSLRLNTEAFF

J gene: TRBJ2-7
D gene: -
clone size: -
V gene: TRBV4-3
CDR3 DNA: TGCGCCAGCAGCCAAGGGGCCCTCTACGAGCAGTACTTC
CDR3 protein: CASSQGALYEQYF

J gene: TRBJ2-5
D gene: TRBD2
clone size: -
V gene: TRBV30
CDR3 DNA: TGTGCCTGGAGTTCCCGGACTAGCGGGGGAGTCCAAGAGACCCAGTACTTC
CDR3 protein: CAWSSRTSGGVQETQYF

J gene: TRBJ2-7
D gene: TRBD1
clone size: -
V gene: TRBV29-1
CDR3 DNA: TGCAGCGTGGGGGGGACAGGGAGCGAGCAGTACTTC
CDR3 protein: CSVGGTGSEQYF

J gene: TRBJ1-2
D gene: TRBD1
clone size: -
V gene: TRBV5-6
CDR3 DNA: TGTGCCAGCAGCCTTCGGGGACAGATTAACTATGGCTACACCTTC
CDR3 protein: CASSLRGQINYGYTF

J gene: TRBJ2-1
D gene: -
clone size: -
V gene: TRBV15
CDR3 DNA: TGTGCCACCAGCAGCGGTAACTCATTTGAGCGGTTCTTC
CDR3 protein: CATSSGNSFERFF

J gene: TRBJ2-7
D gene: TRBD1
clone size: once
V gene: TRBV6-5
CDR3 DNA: TGTGCCAGCAGTTACAGGGGGACAGGGTTCGACGAGCAGTACTTC
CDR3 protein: CASSYRGTGFDEQYF

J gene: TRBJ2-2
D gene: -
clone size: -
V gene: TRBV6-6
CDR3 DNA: TGTGCCAGCACCCCCCCGGGAGTGGACACCGGGGAGCTGTTTTTT
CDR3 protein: CASTPPGVDTGELFF

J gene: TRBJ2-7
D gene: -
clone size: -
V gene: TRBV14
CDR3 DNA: TGTGCCAGCAGCCGGTCGGGAGCGGGTTACGAGCAGTACTTC
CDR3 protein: CASSRSGAGYEQYF

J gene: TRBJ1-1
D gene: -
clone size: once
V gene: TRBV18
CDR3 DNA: TGTGCCAGCTCACAGCAGCGGGGAAACACTGAAGCTTTCTTT
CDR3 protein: CASSQQRGNTEAFF

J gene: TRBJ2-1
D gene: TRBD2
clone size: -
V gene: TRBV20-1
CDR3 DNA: TGCAGCGGGGGGGCCTACAATGAGCAGTTCTTC
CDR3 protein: CSGGAYNEQFF

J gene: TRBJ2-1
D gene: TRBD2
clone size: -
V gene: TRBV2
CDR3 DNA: TGTGCCAGCAGTCCTAGCGGGGTGCGGGAGCAGTTCTTC
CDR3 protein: CASSPSGVREQFF

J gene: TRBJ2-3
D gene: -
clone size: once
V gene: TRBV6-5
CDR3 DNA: TGTGCCAGCAGCCCCGTAGCCACAGATACGCAGTATTTT
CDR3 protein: CASSPVATDTQYF

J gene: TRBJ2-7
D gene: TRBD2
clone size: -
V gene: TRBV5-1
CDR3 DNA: TGCGCCAGCAGCGCGGGACTAGCGGGAGCTCTTGAGCAGTACTTC
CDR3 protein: CASSAGLAGALEQYF

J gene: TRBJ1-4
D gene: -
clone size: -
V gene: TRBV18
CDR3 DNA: TGTGCCAGCTCGTCTGCAGGGGCTTCCAATGAAAAACTGTTTTTT
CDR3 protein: CASSSAGASNEKLFF

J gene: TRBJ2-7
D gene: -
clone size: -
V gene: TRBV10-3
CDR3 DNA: TGTGCCATCAGTGAGTCGGGCAGGGTAGTAGAGCAGTACTTC
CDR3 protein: CAISESGRVVEQYF

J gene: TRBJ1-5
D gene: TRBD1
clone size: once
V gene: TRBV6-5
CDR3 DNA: TGTGCCAGCAGTTACACAGGGGAATGGCCCCAGCATTTT
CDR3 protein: CASSYTGEWPQHF

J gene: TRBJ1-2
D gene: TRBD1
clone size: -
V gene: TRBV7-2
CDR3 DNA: TGTGCCAGCAGCTTAGTGGGGACAGGGACTATAGACTATGGCTACACCTTC
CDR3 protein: CASSLVGTGTIDYGYTF

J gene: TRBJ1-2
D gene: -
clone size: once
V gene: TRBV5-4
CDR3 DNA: TGTGCCAGCAGCTACCCCGACAGTCCATATGGCTACACCTTC
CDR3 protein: CASSYPDSPYGYTF

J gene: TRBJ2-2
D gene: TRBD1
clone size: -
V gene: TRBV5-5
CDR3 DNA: TGTGCCAGCAGCTTACTTACAGGGGGCGACACCGGGGAGCTGTTTTTT
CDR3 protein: CASSLLTGGDTGELFF

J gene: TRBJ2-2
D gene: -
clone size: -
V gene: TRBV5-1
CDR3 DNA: TGCGCCAGCAGCTTGACCCCCACAGAAAGTACGAACACCGGGGAGCTGTTTTTT
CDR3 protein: CASSLTPTESTNTGELFF

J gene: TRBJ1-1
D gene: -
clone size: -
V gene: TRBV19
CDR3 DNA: TGTGCCAGTACCCCGGGGAGGGCGAACACTGAAGCTTTCTTT
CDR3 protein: CASTPGRANTEAFF

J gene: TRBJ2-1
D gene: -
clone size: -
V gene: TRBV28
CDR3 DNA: TGTGCCACCTTTCCCAGTTTCTACAATGAGCAGTTCTTC
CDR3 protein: CATFPSFYNEQFF

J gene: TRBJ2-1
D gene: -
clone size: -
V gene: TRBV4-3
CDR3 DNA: TGCGCCAGCAGCCAAGGCGACACAGCCCTCTACAATGAGCAGTTCTTC
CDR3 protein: CASSQGDTALYNEQFF

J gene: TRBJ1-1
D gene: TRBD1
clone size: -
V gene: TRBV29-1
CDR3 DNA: TGCAGCGCCGCGCCGGCCCCACAGGGGACTGAAGCTTTCTTT
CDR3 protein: CSAAPAPQGTEAFF

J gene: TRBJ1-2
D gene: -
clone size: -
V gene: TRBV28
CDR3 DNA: TGTGCCAGCAGCCCTCCCCGGACAGACTACTATGGCTACACCTTC
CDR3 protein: CASSPPRTDYYGYTF

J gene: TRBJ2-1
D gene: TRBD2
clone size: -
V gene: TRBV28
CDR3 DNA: TGTGCCAGCAGTCTCACGACTAGCGGGACTCACAATGAGCAGTTCTTC
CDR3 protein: CASSLTTSGTHNEQFF

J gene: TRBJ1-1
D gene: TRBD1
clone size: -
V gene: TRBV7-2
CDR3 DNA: TGTGCCAGCAGCTTGGACAGGGGGGGGAACACTGAAGCTTTCTTT
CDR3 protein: CASSLDRGGNTEAFF

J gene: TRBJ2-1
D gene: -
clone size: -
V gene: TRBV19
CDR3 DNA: TGTGCCAGTACCCTTGGGGCGGGACGTCTCAATGAGCAGTTCTTC
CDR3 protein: CASTLGAGRLNEQFF

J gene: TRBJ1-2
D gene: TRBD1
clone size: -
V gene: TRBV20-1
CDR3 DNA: TGCAGTGCAAGGGACAGCTATGGCTACACCTTC
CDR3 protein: CSARDSYGYTF

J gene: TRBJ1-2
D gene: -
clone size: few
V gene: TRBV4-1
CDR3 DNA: TGCGCCAGCAGCCAAACACTTCCGGGACTGGGGGGCTATGGCTACACCTTC
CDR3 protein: CASSQTLPGLGGYGYTF

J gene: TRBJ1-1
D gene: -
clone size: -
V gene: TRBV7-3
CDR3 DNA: TGTGCCAGCAGGTTAGGAGGAGACACTGAAGCTTTCTTT
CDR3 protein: CASRLGGDTEAFF

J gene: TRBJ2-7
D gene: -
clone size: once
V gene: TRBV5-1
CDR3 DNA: TGCGCCAGCAGCTCGCGCCAGGGTCCCGACGAGCAGTACTTC
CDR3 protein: CASSSRQGPDEQYF

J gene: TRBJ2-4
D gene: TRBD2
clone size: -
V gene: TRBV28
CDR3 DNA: TGTGCCAGCAGTTTAAGAGGGACTAGCGAGGTAAACATTCAGTACTTC
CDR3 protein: CASSLRGTSEVNIQYF

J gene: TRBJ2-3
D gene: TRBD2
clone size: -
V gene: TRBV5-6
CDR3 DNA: TGTGCCAGCAGCTTTTCGACTAGCGGGGTCACAGATACGCAGTATTTT
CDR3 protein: CASSFSTSGVTDTQYF

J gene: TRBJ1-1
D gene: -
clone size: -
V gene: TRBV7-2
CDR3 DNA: TGTGCCAGCAGCTTAGGACATATGGCCGGGGTTCGGAACACTGAAGCTTTCTTT
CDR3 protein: CASSLGHMAGVRNTEAFF

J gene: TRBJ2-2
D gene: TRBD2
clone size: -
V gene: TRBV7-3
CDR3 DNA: TGTGCCAGCAGGTTAGCGGGAGACACCGGGGAGCTGTTTTTT
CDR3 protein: CASRLAGDTGELFF

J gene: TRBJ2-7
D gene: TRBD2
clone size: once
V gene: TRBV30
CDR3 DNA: TGTGCCTGGAGTGGGACTAGCGGCGGCTCCTACGAGCAGTACTTC
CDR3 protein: CAWSGTSGGSYEQYF

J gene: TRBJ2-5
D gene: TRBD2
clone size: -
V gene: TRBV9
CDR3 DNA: TGTGCCAGCAGCTCGACTAGCGGGGGAAAGCAAGAGACCCAGTACTTC
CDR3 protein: CASSSTSGGKQETQYF

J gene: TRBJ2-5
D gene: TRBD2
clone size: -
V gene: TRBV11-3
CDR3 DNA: TGTGCCAGCAGCCCTACTAGCGGGAGTCAGACCCAGTACTTC
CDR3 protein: CASSPTSGSQTQYF

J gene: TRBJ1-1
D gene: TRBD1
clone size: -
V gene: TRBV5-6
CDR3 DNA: TGTGCCAGCAGCTTGGGGGGACAGGGCTATGCTGAAGCTTTCTTT
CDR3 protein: CASSLGGQGYAEAFF

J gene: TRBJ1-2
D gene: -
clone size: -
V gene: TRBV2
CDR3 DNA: TGTGCCAGCAGTGCCAGGGGCTATGGCTACACCTTC
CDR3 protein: CASSARGYGYTF

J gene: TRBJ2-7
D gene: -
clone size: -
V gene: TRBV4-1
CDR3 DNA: TGCGCCAGCAGCCAAGATCGACAGCCCTACTACGAGCAGTACTTC
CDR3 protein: CASSQDRQPYYEQYF